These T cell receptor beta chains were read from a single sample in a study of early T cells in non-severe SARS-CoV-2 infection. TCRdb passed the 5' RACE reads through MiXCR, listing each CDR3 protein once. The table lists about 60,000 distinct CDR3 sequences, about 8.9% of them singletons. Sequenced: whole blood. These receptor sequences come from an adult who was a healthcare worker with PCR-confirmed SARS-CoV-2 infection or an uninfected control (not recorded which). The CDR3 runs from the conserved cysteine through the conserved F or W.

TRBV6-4	CASSDTSTGDNQPQHF
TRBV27	CATQREGSSNYGYTF
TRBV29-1	CSVGQLGQGINEQYF
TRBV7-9	CASSLVGAEGPQHF
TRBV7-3	CASSLGLAGGPRGTGELFF
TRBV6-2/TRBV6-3	CASSYSGSYEQYF
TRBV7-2	CASSPRLTTAGTGDGYTF
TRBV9	CASSVTASGSYEQYF
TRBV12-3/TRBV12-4	CASSSRQGLGSNQPQHF
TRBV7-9	CASSLGENEAFF
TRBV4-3	CASSQSQRGASEQYF
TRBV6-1	CASSGGGRNEQFF
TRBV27	CASSASGTRDRAFF
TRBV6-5	CASSYRAGAAIHSGNTIYF
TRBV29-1	CSVDRQQETQYF
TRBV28	CASSEQGISYEQYF
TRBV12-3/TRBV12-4	CASSEAGHTQETQYF